A selection of T cell receptor beta chains follows, all from one sample in a study of T cell repertoires in cytomegalovirus infection. TCRdb re-analysed the reads in MiXCR, keeping a single row per CDR3 protein. This sample has 650,000 to 850,000 distinct CDR3 sequences, with just under 30% found just once. Antigens for these TCRs are unknown. Here the sequenced sample was cultured CD8+ T cells from PBMCs, taken from culture after CMV antigen stimulation. All receptors derive from a human donor in good health (CMV status not recorded). Some clones in this sample may be carry-over from other donors' samples. CDR3s include the opening cysteine and the closing phenylalanine or tryptophan. The D gene is left open where the match is weak. Only some rows state a clone size, as once, few, many or a class for expanded clones.

d_call | j_call | clone_size | v_call | cdr3_aa | cdr3_nt
TRBD1 | TRBJ2-2 | - | TRBV27 | CASSYLDRGRGAGELFF | TGTGCCAGCAGTTATTTGGACAGGGGGCGCGGTGCCGGGGAGCTGTTTTTT
- | TRBJ1-2 | - | TRBV4-1 | CASSQGGGENWYGYTF | TGCGCCAGCAGCCAAGGCGGCGGGGAAAACTGGTATGGCTACACCTTC
TRBD2 | TRBJ2-1 | few | TRBV7-8 | CASWGGGLYNEQFF | TGTGCCAGCTGGGGGGGGGGTCTCTACAATGAGCAGTTCTTC
- | TRBJ1-1 | - | TRBV28 | CASSSTYRGVMNTEAFF | TGTGCCAGCAGTTCAACGTACAGAGGAGTCATGAACACTGAAGCTTTCTTT
TRBD1 | TRBJ2-1 | - | TRBV14 | CASSPDRDYYNEQFF | TGTGCCAGCAGCCCAGACAGGGATTACTACAATGAGCAGTTCTTC
- | TRBJ1-5 | few | TRBV4-1 | CASKGGYNQPQHF | TGCGCCAGCAAGGGGGGCTACAATCAGCCCCAGCATTTT
- | TRBJ1-6 | - | TRBV5-4 | CASSLGTTPLHF | TGTGCCAGCAGCTTGGGAACTACACCCCTCCACTTT
- | TRBJ1-1 | - | TRBV7-2 | CASSFRERNTEAFF | TGTGCCAGCAGCTTCAGGGAACGGAACACTGAAGCTTTCTTT
- | TRBJ1-1 | - | TRBV20-1 | CSALDRTTEAFF | TGCAGTGCTTTAGATAGGACCACTGAAGCTTTCTTT
- | TRBJ2-7 | few | TRBV6-5 | CASSYSSVSYEQYF | TGTGCCAGCAGTTACTCGTCGGTTTCCTACGAGCAGTACTTC
- | TRBJ1-5 | many | TRBV7-8 | CASSLVPHQPQHF | TGTGCCAGCAGCTTAGTTCCCCATCAGCCCCAGCATTTT
- | TRBJ1-1 | - | TRBV6-2/TRBV6-3 | CASSADYTGHTEAFF | TGTGCCAGCAGCGCAGATTATACAGGGCACACTGAAGCTTTCTTT
- | TRBJ1-1 | - | TRBV4-2 | CASSQGGPVFNTEAFF | TGTGCCAGCAGCCAAGGGGGGCCAGTCTTTAACACTGAAGCTTTCTTT
- | TRBJ1-6 | few | TRBV25-1 | CASSESAYNSPLHF | TGTGCCAGCAGTGAATCGGCCTATAATTCACCCCTCCACTTT
- | TRBJ2-1 | many | TRBV12-3/TRBV12-4 | CASSLGPDNEQFF | TGTGCCAGCAGTTTGGGTCCGGACAATGAGCAGTTCTTC
- | TRBJ1-5 | many | TRBV10-1 | CASSFNQPQHF | TGCGCCAGCAGTTTCAATCAGCCCCAGCATTTT
TRBD1 | TRBJ1-5 | - | TRBV19 | CATTTGSQPQHF | TGTGCCACCACGACAGGGAGTCAGCCCCAGCATTTT
- | TRBJ1-2 | once | TRBV4-3 | CASSQGEDGWYGYTF | TGCGCCAGCAGCCAAGGGGAGGACGGATGGTATGGCTACACCTTC
- | TRBJ2-1 | few | TRBV15 | CATSEYYNEQFF | TGTGCCACCAGCGAGTACTACAATGAGCAGTTCTTC
- | TRBJ2-1 | many | TRBV7-8 | CASIPTPAANEQFF | TGTGCCAGCATCCCCACCCCGGCGGCCAATGAGCAGTTCTTC
TRBD1 | TRBJ1-1 | - | TRBV19 | CASSIWNRGHDEAFF | TGTGCCAGTAGTATTTGGAACAGGGGACATGATGAAGCTTTCTTT
TRBD2 | TRBJ2-3 | - | TRBV9 | CASSVNSGVKDTQYF | TGTGCCAGCAGCGTGAATAGCGGGGTTAAGGATACGCAGTATTTT
- | TRBJ2-3 | - | TRBV27 | CASSQGIYTDTQYF | TGTGCCAGCAGTCAAGGGATCTACACAGATACGCAGTATTTT
- | TRBJ2-1 | few | TRBV6-1 | CASSEGRSSYNEQFF | TGTGCCAGCAGTGAAGGGAGGTCCTCCTACAATGAGCAGTTCTTC
TRBD2 | TRBJ2-1 | - | TRBV2 | CASLENSGGISSYNEQFF | TGTGCCAGCCTGGAGAATAGCGGGGGGATTAGCTCCTACAATGAGCAGTTCTTC
TRBD2 | TRBJ2-1 | few | TRBV6-2/TRBV6-3 | CASSPPWSTSGGYEQFF | TGTGCCAGCAGTCCCCCCTGGAGCACTAGCGGGGGCTATGAGCAGTTCTTC
- | TRBJ2-1 | - | TRBV6-5 | CASSNQGGGDGVF | TGTGCCAGCAGTAACCAGGGCGGGGGCGATGGGGTCTTC
- | TRBJ2-2 | many | TRBV20-1 | CSARASSFYTGELFF | TGCAGTGCTAGAGCCTCATCGTTTTACACCGGGGAGCTGTTTTTT
- | TRBJ2-3 | few | TRBV7-9 | CASSPGPFTDTQYF | TGTGCCAGCAGCCCGGGACCGTTCACAGATACGCAGTATTTT
TRBD2 | TRBJ2-2 | many | TRBV7-8 | CASSFSPTSGGNTGELFF | TGTGCCAGCAGCTTCTCCCCCACTAGCGGGGGGAACACCGGGGAGCTGTTTTTT
- | TRBJ1-6 | few | TRBV6-5 | CASTLRLHTTNSPLHF | TGTGCCAGCACCCTTCGGCTCCACACCACCAATTCACCCCTCCACTTT
- | TRBJ2-7 | few | TRBV12-5 | CASGFPLTDLLTYEQYF | TGTGCTAGTGGTTTCCCCTTGACCGACCTTCTGACCTACGAGCAGTACTTC
- | TRBJ2-2 | - | TRBV28 | CASSLEQSYTGELFF | TGTGCCAGCAGTTTAGAACAGTCCTACACCGGGGAGCTGTTTTTT
TRBD1 | TRBJ1-1 | once | TRBV7-8 | CASSLEGDRGHSTEAFF | TGTGCCAGCAGCTTAGAGGGGGACAGGGGGCATAGCACTGAAGCTTTCTTT
TRBD2 | TRBJ2-4 | - | TRBV27 | CASSSTGEGKAKNIQYF | TGTGCCAGCAGCTCGACGGGGGAGGGGAAAGCCAAAAACATTCAGTACTTC
- | TRBJ1-3 | - | TRBV15 | CATSRAGDSGSGNTIYF | TGTGCCACCAGCAGAGCCGGGGACTCTGGCTCTGGAAACACCATATATTTT
TRBD2 | TRBJ2-7 | few | TRBV12-3/TRBV12-4 | CASSLSSGGRRYYEQYF | TGTGCCAGCAGTTTATCTAGCGGGGGGCGACGGTACTACGAGCAGTACTTC
- | TRBJ1-5 | - | TRBV7-6 | CASSWGGADQPQHF | TGTGCCAGCAGCTGGGGGGGAGCGGATCAGCCCCAGCATTTT
TRBD2 | TRBJ2-1 | many | TRBV19 | CASKGEGGILAGATPYNEQFF | TGTGCCAGCAAAGGGGAGGGAGGGATCCTAGCGGGGGCTACTCCCTACAATGAGCAGTTCTTC
- | TRBJ1-1 | - | TRBV27 | CASSLHGVIDTEAFF | TGTGCCAGCAGTTTACACGGGGTTATCGACACTGAAGCTTTCTTT
- | TRBJ1-5 | few | TRBV4-1 | CASSQAASNQPQHF | TGCGCCAGCAGCCAAGCCGCTAGCAATCAGCCCCAGCATTTT
- | TRBJ1-1 | many | TRBV27 | CASSPGVMNTEAFF | TGTGCCAGCAGTCCCGGAGTCATGAACACTGAAGCTTTCTTT
TRBD1 | TRBJ1-5 | few | TRBV18 | CASSKYGTGGGSQPQHF | TGTGCCAGCTCAAAATACGGCACAGGGGGAGGCAGTCAGCCCCAGCATTTT
TRBD1 | TRBJ1-5 | - | TRBV24-1 | CATSAVRDRSNQPQHF | TGTGCCACCAGTGCCGTCCGGGACAGGAGCAATCAGCCCCAGCATTTT
- | TRBJ1-1 | - | TRBV10-2 | CASSGGLGNTEAFF | TGCGCCAGCAGTGGGGGTCTCGGAAACACTGAAGCTTTCTTT
TRBD1 | TRBJ2-5 | few | TRBV11-2 | CASSQRFGTDLQETQYF | TGTGCCAGCAGTCAAAGATTCGGGACAGATCTTCAAGAGACCCAGTACTTC
TRBD2 | TRBJ2-5 | many | TRBV15 | CATSLEGSGGSYQETQYF | TGTGCCACCAGCCTAGAGGGCAGCGGGGGCTCGTACCAAGAGACCCAGTACTTC
- | TRBJ2-3 | - | TRBV7-8 | CASSPDDRLTDTQYF | TGTGCCAGCAGCCCAGACGACCGCTTAACAGATACGCAGTATTTT
TRBD1 | TRBJ1-1 | many | TRBV12-3/TRBV12-4 | CASSHQGGNTEAFF | TGTGCCAGCAGCCATCAGGGGGGGAACACTGAAGCTTTCTTT
TRBD1 | TRBJ2-1 | - | TRBV27 | CASSRRGLYNEQFF | TGTGCCAGCAGTCGCAGGGGGCTATACAATGAGCAGTTCTTC
- | TRBJ2-1 | - | TRBV20-1 | CSAREQGHNEQFF | TGCAGTGCTAGAGAACAGGGCCACAATGAGCAGTTCTTC
- | TRBJ2-1 | - | TRBV6-6 | CASRRNRVGRYEQFF | TGTGCCAGCAGGCGTAACAGGGTTGGGAGGTATGAGCAGTTCTTC
TRBD1 | TRBJ1-1 | - | TRBV19 | CATQQGRGTEAFF | TGTGCCACCCAACAGGGGAGGGGCACTGAAGCTTTCTTT
- | TRBJ2-1 | - | TRBV12-5 | CASGPPGGPAYNEQFF | TGTGCTAGTGGGCCCCCGGGGGGCCCAGCCTACAATGAGCAGTTCTTC